A selection of T cell receptor beta chains follows, all from one sample in a study of OX40 agonist ivuxolimab in advanced cancers. The table came from immunoSEQ multiplex PCR; TCRdb's copy has only in-frame clones and leaves some out. This sample yields 65,000 to 85,000 clones, of which about 85% are seen a single time; roughly 3% belongs to the top ten. The input for sequencing was CD4+ or CD8+ T cells sorted from blood, taken in a trial of the OX40 agonist ivuxolimab. The receptor source for this set is an adult with an advanced solid tumor such as melanoma, head and neck, liver or kidney cancer. CDR3s include the opening cysteine and the closing phenylalanine or tryptophan. A D gene is named only where the DNA matches it firmly. The size of a clone is reported for some rows only, either as once, few or many, or as a class for expanded clones.

TRBJ2-6	TRBD1	TRBV7-6	once	CASSTFGQGASGANVLTF	TGTGCCAGCAGCACATTTGGACAGGGGGCGTCTGGGGCCAACGTCCTGACTTTC
TRBJ2-5	NA	TRBV2	NA	CASSNQETQYF	TGTGCCAGCTCGAACCAAGAGACCCAGTACTTC
TRBJ2-7	NA	TRBV27	NA	CASSLRRQFYYEQYF	TGTGCCAGCAGTTTACGCAGACAGTTCTACTACGAGCAGTACTTC
TRBJ2-5	NA	TRBV5-1	NA	CASSLAAGKRETQYF	TGCGCCAGCAGCTTGGCCGCGGGGAAGAGAGAGACCCAGTACTTC
TRBJ1-3	NA	TRBV19	NA	CASGTVSSGNTIYF	TGTGCCAGTGGGACGGTTAGCTCTGGAAACACCATATATTTT
TRBJ2-7	NA	TRBV7-2	NA	CASSPQIGEQYF	TGTGCCAGCAGCCCACAGATCGGCGAGCAGTACTTC
TRBJ2-7	TRBD2	TRBV12-5	NA	CASASAREGSYEQYF	TGTGCTAGTGCTTCGGCCCGGGAGGGCTCCTACGAGCAGTACTTC
TRBJ2-7	NA	TRBV19	NA	CASSGPYSYEQYF	TGTGCCAGCTCAGGGCCCTACTCCTACGAGCAGTACTTC
TRBJ2-6	NA	TRBV5-6	NA	CASSQLGSGANVLTF	TGTGCCAGCAGCCAACTCGGCTCTGGGGCCAACGTCCTGACTTTC
TRBJ2-2	NA	TRBV7-8	few	CASSLDERSTGELFF	TGTGCCAGCAGCTTAGACGAGCGGAGCACCGGGGAGCTGTTTTTT
TRBJ1-2	TRBD1	TRBV13	NA	CASLSTGGVGYTF	TGTGCCAGTCTTTCCACAGGGGGCGTTGGCTACACCTTC
TRBJ2-5	NA	TRBV1	few	CTSSLPRGTRETQYF	TGCACCAGCAGCCTGCCGCGAGGGACCAGGGAGACCCAGTACTTC
TRBJ2-1	TRBD2	TRBV7-9	NA	CASSSPPLTSGAYNEQFF	TGTGCCAGCAGCTCGCCGCCGCTGACTAGCGGGGCCTACAATGAGCAGTTCTTC
TRBJ2-1	NA	TRBV10-3	NA	CAISESRGERNEQFF	TGTGCCATCAGTGAGTCGAGGGGGGAAAGGAATGAGCAGTTCTTC
TRBJ1-2	TRBD1	TRBV28	once	CASSSTGEGYGYTF	TGTGCCAGCAGTTCCACAGGGGAGGGCTATGGCTACACCTTC
TRBJ2-1	TRBD2	TRBV11-3	once	CASNVVGGNNEQFF	TGTGCCAGCAATGTGGTCGGGGGGAACAATGAGCAGTTCTTC
TRBJ1-1	NA	TRBV2	once	CASSLNFHMNTEAFF	TGTGCCAGCAGTTTGAACTTCCACATGAACACTGAAGCTTTCTTT
TRBJ1-3	NA	TRBV7-9	NA	CASSLVTTTGNTIYF	TGTGCCAGCAGCTTAGTGACAACTACTGGAAACACCATATATTTT
TRBJ2-2	NA	TRBV7-2	NA	CASSFFQTNTGELFF	TGTGCCAGCAGCTTTTTTCAGACGAACACCGGGGAGCTGTTTTTT
TRBJ2-5	TRBD2	TRBV7-2	NA	CASSRWGGSYQETQYF	TGTGCCAGCAGCCGCTGGGGGGGATCTTACCAAGAGACCCAGTACTTC
TRBJ1-2	TRBD1	TRBV2	NA	CASSGQGLRYGYTF	TGTGCCAGCAGCGGACAGGGATTGAGGTATGGCTACACCTTC
TRBJ1-1	TRBD1	TRBV7-9	NA	CASSLTGQGAAFF	TGTGCCAGCAGCTTAACCGGACAGGGGGCAGCTTTCTTT
TRBJ2-1	TRBD2	TRBV5-4	NA	CASSSGLVRSNEQFF	TGTGCCAGCAGCTCGGGACTAGTGCGGAGCAATGAGCAGTTCTTC
TRBJ2-5	NA	TRBV14	NA	CASSQGRETQYF	TGTGCCAGCAGCCAAGGTCGCGAGACCCAGTACTTC
TRBJ1-3	NA	TRBV11-3	NA	CASSLGAPGNTIYF	TGTGCCAGCAGCTTAGGGGCGCCTGGAAACACCATATATTTT
TRBJ1-6	TRBD1	TRBV6-1	few	CASRLTGIPLHF	TGTGCCAGCAGACTGACAGGGATTCCCCTCCACTTT
TRBJ2-2	NA	TRBV7-2	NA	CASSLALIVTDSTGELFF	TGTGCCAGCAGCTTAGCTCTTATTGTGACAGATAGTACCGGGGAGCTGTTTTTT
TRBJ2-1	TRBD2	TRBV7-3	NA	CASSYSGGSNEQFF	TGTGCCAGCAGCTACAGCGGGGGATCCAATGAGCAGTTCTTC
TRBJ1-2	NA	TRBV5-4	NA	CASSLVGGPRDNYGYTF	TGTGCCAGCAGCTTGGTAGGCGGACCGAGGGATAACTATGGCTACACCTTC
TRBJ2-7	NA	TRBV6-5	NA	CASSYGLRPYEQYF	TGTGCCAGCAGTTACGGACTACGGCCCTACGAGCAGTACTTC
TRBJ1-2	NA	TRBV11-2	once	CASSPISRDRQVYGYTF	TGTGCCAGCAGCCCTATTTCTCGAGACCGGCAGGTCTATGGCTACACCTTC
TRBJ1-1	NA	TRBV27	few	CASRSAGLDNTEAFF	TGTGCCAGCAGATCAGCGGGGCTTGATAACACTGAAGCTTTCTTT
TRBJ2-5	NA	TRBV5-6	few	CASSLFWGGGQETQYF	TGTGCCAGCAGCTTGTTCTGGGGGGGCGGCCAAGAGACCCAGTACTTC